The 22 T cell receptor beta chains in this list originate from one sample, sequenced in a study of blood T cell repertoires in COVID-19. Using immunoSEQ multiplex PCR, the repertoire was profiled, and TCRdb retains in-frame clones only, with some absent. This sample has about 94,000 clones, with roughly 87% found just once. What was sequenced was peripheral blood. The receptor source for this set is a woman older than 75 with acute or convalescent COVID-19.

This chain links TRBV19 with TRBJ1-2; tentatively, D is TRBD1 (6 bases). The CDR3 totals 12 residues. CDR1 and CDR2 from the germline V gene are LNHDA and SQIVND (reference sequence). The V gene lost 6 bases and the J gene lost 3 bases, with 8 bases spanning the gap. The CDR3 coding sequence is TGTGCCAGTAGCGGACAGTACTATGGCTACACCTTC. Encoded protein: CASSGQYYGYTF.

The chain combines TRBV3-1 (or the pseudogene TRBV3-2) with TRBJ2-3; the D gene is possibly TRBD1 (5 bases). Germline V gene sequence: CDR1 LGHDT, CDR2 YNNKEL (reference sequence). Trimming took off 0 bases at V and 0 bases at J, with 10 bases between the two ends. The CDR3 is 16 residues long. CDR3 bases: TGTGCCAGCAGCCAAGATTTAAGGGGCAGCACAGATACGCAGTATTTT. Translation gives CASSQDLRGSTDTQYF.

The chain carries TRBV7-2 and TRBJ2-1; TRBD2 is a possible D gene (7 bases). V lost 1 base and J lost 2, with 12 bases in between. CDR1 and CDR2 from the germline V gene are SGHTA and FQGNSA. The CDR3 consists of 16 residues. The CDR3 coding sequence is TGTGCCAGCAGCTTAGGGGGGGGCGTCGCCTACAATGAGCAGTTCTTC. Amino acid sequence: CASSLGGGVAYNEQFF.

The V gene is TRBV6-2 or TRBV6-3, the J gene TRBJ2-2; 9 nucleotides match TRBD1. Germline CDR1 and CDR2: MNHEY and SVGEGT. Losses at the gene ends were 6 bases for V and 6 bases for J; bases not matched to a gene: 11. This CDR3 comprises 16 residues. The CDR3 loop is CASSQPGQGRPGELFF. CDR3 sequence (DNA): TGTGCCAGCAGCCAGCCGGGACAGGGCCGGCCCGGGGAGCTGTTTTTT.

The gene calls are TRBV24-1 and TRBJ2-2, with TRBD1 matching 8 bases. Germline CDR1 and CDR2: KGHDR and SFDVKD. The junction had 6 bases not matched to a gene; V was cut back by 3 bases and J by 7 bases. The CDR3 is 15 residues long. The CDR3 coding sequence is TGTGCCACCAGTGATAGCCAGGGGGCGAGCGGGGAGCTGTTTTTT. It translates to CATSDSQGASGELFF.

V usage is TRBV19 and J usage is TRBJ2-5; D is unclear. CDR3 length equals 12 residues. The V gene's germline CDR1 is LNHDA and CDR2 SQIVND (reference sequence). V was trimmed by 5 bases and J by 0 bases, leaving 4 bases between them. CDR3 coding DNA: TGTGCCAGTAGTTCATACCAAGAGACCCAGTACTTC. Translating it yields CASSSYQETQYF.

V and J are TRBV5-6 and TRBJ1-2; D is undetermined. Trimming removed 4 bases from V and 4 bases from J, with 8 bases in between. This CDR3 has 12 residues. CDR1 SGHDT and CDR2 YYEEEE come from the germline V gene. The CDR3 coding sequence is TGTGCCAGCAGCGTCGGGTCCTATGGCTACACCTTC. It translates to CASSVGSYGYTF.

The chain carries TRBV6-1 and TRBJ2-5; 12 bases match TRBD2. The CDR3 sequence is 16 residues long. V gave up 2 bases and J gave up 5 bases; unmatched junction bases: 6. Germline CDR1 reads MNHNS; CDR2 reads SASEGT. The CDR3 protein is CASSERGLAGWETQYF. The CDR3 coding sequence is TGTGCCAGCAGTGAAAGAGGACTAGCGGGATGGGAGACCCAGTACTTC.

This chain links TRBV13 with TRBJ2-7; possible D gene TRBD1, 8 bases. From germline, CDR1 is PRHDT and CDR2 FYEKMQ (reference sequence). The V and J ends lost 1 base and 5 bases respectively, with 21 bases between them. The CDR3 length is 17 residues. As DNA, the CDR3 is TGTGCCAGCAGCTTAGTCCGGGGGGACAGGACCTTCAACGAGCAGTACTTC. This translates into CASSLVRGDRTFNEQYF.

The V gene is TRBV14, the J gene TRBJ2-3; 8 bases are shared with TRBD2. Losses at the gene ends were 6 bases for V and 5 bases for J; bases not matched to a gene: 7. CDR3 length: 14 amino acids. From germline, CDR1 is SGHDN and CDR2 FVKESK. Here the CDR3 DNA reads TGTGCCAGCAGTCATCCCAGCGGGAGAGATACGCAGTATTTT. This encodes CASSHPSGRDTQYF.

The CDR3 sequence is CASRGGTGNTIYF. The CDR3 DNA sequence: TGTGCCAGCAGAGGGGGAACTGGAAACACCATATATTTT. The chain employs TRBV6-5 and TRBJ1-3; D might be TRBD1 (6 bases). Trimming pared 6 bases from V and 2 bases from J, leaving 8 bases between. In germline, CDR1 is MNHEY, CDR2 SVGAGI. The CDR3 covers 13 residues.

The rearrangement links TRBV3-1 (or the pseudogene TRBV3-2) to TRBJ2-1; 10 nucleotides match TRBD2. Losses at the gene ends were 2 bases for V and 9 bases for J; bases not matched to a gene: 10. The V gene's germline CDR1 is LGHDT and CDR2 YNNKEL (reference sequence). This CDR3 spans 16 amino acids. The CDR3 here is CASSQKSLAGVGEQFF. CDR3 sequence (DNA): TGTGCCAGCAGCCAAAAATCCCTAGCGGGGGTCGGTGAGCAGTTCTTC.

V gene TRBV4-2 combines with J gene TRBJ2-3; perhaps TRBD1 as D (5 bases). Deletions cut 0 bases from V and 1 base from J, with 17 bases between. The CDR3 is made up of 18 amino acids. The germline V gene has CDR1 LGHNA and CDR2 YNFKEQ. As DNA, the CDR3 is TGTGCCAGCAGCCAAGATGCAGGGTTAGGTTGGGGCACAGATACGCAGTATTTT. Residues: CASSQDAGLGWGTDTQYF.

The chain uses TRBV15 and TRBJ1-2; 8 bases fit TRBD1. This CDR3 comprises 15 residues. V shed 1 base, J shed 4 bases, and the junction held 5 bases outside the gene matches. In germline, CDR1 is LNHNV, CDR2 YYDKDF (reference sequence). CDR3 DNA sequence: TGTGCCACCAGCAGAGCGGGACAGGCATTCTATGGCTACACCTTC. Residues: CATSRAGQAFYGYTF.

The chain carries TRBV6-2 or TRBV6-3 and TRBJ2-1; weak D call: TRBD1 (5 bases). With 4 bases removed from V and 5 bases from J, the gap between germline ends came to 9 bases. Germline V CDR1 and CDR2: MNHEY, SVGEGT. CDR3 length: 13 amino acids. In DNA form, the CDR3 reads TGTGCCAGCAGTTTGGGGCCCGACAATGAGCAGTTCTTC. Translation: CASSLGPDNEQFF.

CDR3 amino acids: CASSYDRGPDQPQHF. Here the CDR3 DNA reads TGTGCCAGCAGTTACGACAGGGGGCCTGATCAGCCCCAGCATTTT. The chain combines TRBV6-5 with TRBJ1-5; 10 bases are shared with TRBD1. The CDR3 totals 15 residues. CDR1 is MNHEY, CDR2 SVGAGI, per germline. Trimming cost V 2 bases and J 5 bases; bases outside gene matches: 3.

The J gene is TRBJ1-5, the V gene TRBV19, with TRBD1 matching 9 bases. Germline V gives CDR1 LNHDA, CDR2 SQIVND (reference sequence). The CDR3 runs 16 residues. V trimming: 4 bases; J trimming: 6 bases; junction bases outside the gene matches: 10. The DNA of the CDR3 is TGTGCCAGTAGTAACCGGGGACAGGGAGGCACTCAGCCCCAGCATTTT. Translated, it gives CASSNRGQGGTQPQHF. Complete variable domain (other parts from reference TRBV19 and TRBJ1-5): DGGITQSPKYLFRKEGQNVTLSCEQNLNHDAMYWYRQDPGQGLRLIYYSQIVNDFQKGDIAEGYSVSREKKESFPLTVTSAQKNPTAFYLCASSNRGQGGTQPQHFGDGTRLSIL.

The CDR3: CASSLEREGFGYTF. DNA of the CDR3: TGTGCCAGCAGCTTGGAGCGGGAGGGGTTTGGCTACACCTTC. The chain couples TRBV5-5 to TRBJ1-2; D is perhaps TRBD1 (5 bases). The CDR3 is 14 residues long. Germline V gene sequence: CDR1 SGHKS, CDR2 YYEKEE (reference sequence). Trimming removed 0 bases at V and 7 bases at J, with 13 bases between.

The gene calls are TRBV6-5 and TRBJ2-7, with 9 bases lining up with TRBD2. The germline V gene has CDR1 MNHEY and CDR2 SVGAGI. With 8 bases clipped from V and 4 bases from J, the junction kept 6 bases outside the gene matches. The CDR3 consists of 13 residues. Here the CDR3 reads CASVRSGSYEQYF. DNA for the CDR3: TGTGCCAGCGTTCGTAGCGGGAGTTACGAGCAGTACTTC.

J is TRBJ1-2 and V is TRBV27; maybe TRBD1 (5 bases). Trimming removed 2 bases from V and 2 bases from J, with 6 bases in between. CDR3 size: 13 residues. Germline CDR1 is MNHEY and CDR2 is SMNVEV (reference sequence). The CDR3, as DNA: TGTGCCAGCAGTTTAAGACAGAACTATGGCTACACCTTC. Protein sequence: CASSLRQNYGYTF.

The gene calls are TRBV9 and TRBJ2-2; 12 bases match TRBD1. V gave up 1 base and J gave up 3 bases; unmatched junction bases: 10. Germline CDR1 and CDR2: SGDLS and YYNGEE. This CDR3 comprises 19 residues. The CDR3 loop reads CASSVKGSGTGGHTGELFF. The CDR3 DNA sequence: TGTGCCAGCAGCGTAAAAGGGTCCGGGACAGGGGGCCACACCGGGGAGCTGTTTTTT.

The chain carries TRBV5-8 and TRBJ2-7, with 9 bases fitting TRBD2. With V trimmed by 3 bases and J by 4 bases, 11 bases remained unmatched. The CDR3 consists of 16 residues. The germline CDR1 and CDR2 sequences are SGHTS and YDEGEE. The CDR3 spells CASSSKGLAGVYEQYF. The CDR3 DNA sequence: TGTGCCAGCAGCTCAAAAGGGTTAGCGGGAGTGTACGAGCAGTACTTC.